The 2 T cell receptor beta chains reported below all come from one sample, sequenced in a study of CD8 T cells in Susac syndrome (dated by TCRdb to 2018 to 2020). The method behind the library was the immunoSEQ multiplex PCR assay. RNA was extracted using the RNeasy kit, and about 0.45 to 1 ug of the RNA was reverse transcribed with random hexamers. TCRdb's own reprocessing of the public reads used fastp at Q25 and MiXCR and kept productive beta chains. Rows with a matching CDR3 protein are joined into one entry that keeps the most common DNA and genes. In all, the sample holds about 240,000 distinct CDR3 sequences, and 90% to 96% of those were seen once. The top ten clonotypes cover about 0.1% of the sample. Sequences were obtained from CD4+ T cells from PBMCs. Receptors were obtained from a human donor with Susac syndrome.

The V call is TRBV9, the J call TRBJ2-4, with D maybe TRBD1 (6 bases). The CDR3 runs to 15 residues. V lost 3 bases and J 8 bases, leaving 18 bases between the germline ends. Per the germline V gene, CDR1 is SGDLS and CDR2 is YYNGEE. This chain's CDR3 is CASSANTGFNHIQYF. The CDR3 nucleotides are TGTGCCAGCAGCGCAAATACAGGGTTCAATCACATTCAGTACTTC.

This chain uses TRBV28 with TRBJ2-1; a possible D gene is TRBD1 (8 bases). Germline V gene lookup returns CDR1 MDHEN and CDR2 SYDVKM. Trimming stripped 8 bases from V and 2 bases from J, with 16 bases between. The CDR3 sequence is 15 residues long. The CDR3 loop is CASGTTGGAYNEQFF. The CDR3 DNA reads TGTGCCAGCGGGACAACAGGGGGGGCCTACAATGAGCAGTTCTTC.